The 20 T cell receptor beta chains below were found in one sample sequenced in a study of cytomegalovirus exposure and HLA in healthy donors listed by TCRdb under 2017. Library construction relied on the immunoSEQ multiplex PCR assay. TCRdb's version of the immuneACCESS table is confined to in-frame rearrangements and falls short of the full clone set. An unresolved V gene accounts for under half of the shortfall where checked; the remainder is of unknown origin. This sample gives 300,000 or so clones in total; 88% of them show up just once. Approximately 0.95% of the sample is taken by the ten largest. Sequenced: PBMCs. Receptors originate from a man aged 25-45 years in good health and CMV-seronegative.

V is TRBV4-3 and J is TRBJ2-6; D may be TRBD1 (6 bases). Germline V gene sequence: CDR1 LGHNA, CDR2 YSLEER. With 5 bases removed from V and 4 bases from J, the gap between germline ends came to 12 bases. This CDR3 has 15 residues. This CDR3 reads CASSTHRAGANVLTF. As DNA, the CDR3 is TGCGCCAGCAGCACCCACAGGGCCGGGGCCAACGTCCTGACTTTC.

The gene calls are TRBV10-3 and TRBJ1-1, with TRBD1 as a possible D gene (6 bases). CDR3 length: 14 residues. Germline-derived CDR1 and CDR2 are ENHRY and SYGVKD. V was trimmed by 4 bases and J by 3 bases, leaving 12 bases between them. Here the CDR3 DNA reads TGTGCCATCAGTGCGGGGGGGCAGGACACTGAAGCTTTCTTT. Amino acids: CAISAGGQDTEAFF.

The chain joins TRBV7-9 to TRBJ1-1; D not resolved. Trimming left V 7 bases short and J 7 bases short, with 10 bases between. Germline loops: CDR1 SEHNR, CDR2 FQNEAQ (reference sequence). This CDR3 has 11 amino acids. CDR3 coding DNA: TGTGCCAGCACCACGGTTTATGAAGCTTTCTTT. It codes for CASTTVYEAFF.

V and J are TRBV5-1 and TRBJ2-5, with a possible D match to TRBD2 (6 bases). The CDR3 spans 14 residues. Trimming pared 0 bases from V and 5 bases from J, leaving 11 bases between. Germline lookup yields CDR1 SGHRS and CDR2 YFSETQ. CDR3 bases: TGCGCCAGCAGCTTGGTGGGGGGTCGGGAGACCCAGTACTTC. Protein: CASSLVGGRETQYF. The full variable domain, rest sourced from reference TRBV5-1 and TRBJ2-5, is KAGVTQTPRYLIKTRGQQVTLSCSPISGHRSVSWYQQTPGQGLQFLFEYFSETQRNKGNFPGRFSGRQFSNSRSEMNVSTLELGDSALYLCASSLVGGRETQYFGPGTRLLVL.

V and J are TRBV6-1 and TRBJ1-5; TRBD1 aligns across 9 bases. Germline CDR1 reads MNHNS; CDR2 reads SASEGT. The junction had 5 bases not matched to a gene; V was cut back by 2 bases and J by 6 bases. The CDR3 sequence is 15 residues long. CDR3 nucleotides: TGTGCCAGCAGTGAAATGGGACAGGGATTTCAGCCCCAGCATTTT. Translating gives CASSEMGQGFQPQHF.

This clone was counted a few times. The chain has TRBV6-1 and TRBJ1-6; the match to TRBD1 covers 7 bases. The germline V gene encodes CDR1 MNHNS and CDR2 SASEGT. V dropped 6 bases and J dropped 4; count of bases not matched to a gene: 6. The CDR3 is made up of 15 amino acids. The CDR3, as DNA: TGTGCCAGCAGAATCGGACAGGAGTATAATTCACCCCTCCACTTT. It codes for CASRIGQEYNSPLHF.

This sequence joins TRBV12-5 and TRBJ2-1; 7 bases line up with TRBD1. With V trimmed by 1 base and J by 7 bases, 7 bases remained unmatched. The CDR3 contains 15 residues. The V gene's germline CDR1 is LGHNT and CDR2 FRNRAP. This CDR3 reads CASGLAQGLVNEQFF. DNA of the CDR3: TGTGCTAGTGGTTTGGCACAGGGGCTGGTAAATGAGCAGTTCTTC.

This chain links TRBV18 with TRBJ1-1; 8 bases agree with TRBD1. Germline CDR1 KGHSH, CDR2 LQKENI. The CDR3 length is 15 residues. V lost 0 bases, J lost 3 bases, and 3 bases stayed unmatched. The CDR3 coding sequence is TGTGCCAGCTCACCACCGGACAGGGCGCACACTGAAGCTTTCTTT. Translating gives CASSPPDRAHTEAFF.

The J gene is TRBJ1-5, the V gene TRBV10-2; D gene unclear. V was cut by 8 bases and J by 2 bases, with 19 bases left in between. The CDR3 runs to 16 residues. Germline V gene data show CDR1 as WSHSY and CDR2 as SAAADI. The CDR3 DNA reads TGCGCCAGCGCTGAAGGGCAGCGGGCGGGCAATCAGCCCCAGCATTTT. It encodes CASAEGQRAGNQPQHF.

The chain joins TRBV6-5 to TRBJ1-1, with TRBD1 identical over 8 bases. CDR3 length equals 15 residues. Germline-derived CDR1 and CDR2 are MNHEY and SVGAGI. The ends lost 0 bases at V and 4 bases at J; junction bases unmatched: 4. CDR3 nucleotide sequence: TGTGCCAGCAGTTACTCGGGACAGGCACGCACTGAAGCTTTCTTT. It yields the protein CASSYSGQARTEAFF.

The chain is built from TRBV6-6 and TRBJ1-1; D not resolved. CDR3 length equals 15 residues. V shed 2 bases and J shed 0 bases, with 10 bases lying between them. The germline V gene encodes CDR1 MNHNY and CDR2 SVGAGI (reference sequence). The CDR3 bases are TGTGCCAGCAGTTACAGAAGACAAATGAACACTGAAGCTTTCTTT. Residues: CASSYRRQMNTEAFF.

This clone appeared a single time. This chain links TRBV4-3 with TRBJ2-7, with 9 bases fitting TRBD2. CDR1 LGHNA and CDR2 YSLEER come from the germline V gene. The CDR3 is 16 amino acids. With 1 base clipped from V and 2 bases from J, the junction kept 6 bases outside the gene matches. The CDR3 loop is CASSQVGGGGTYEQYF. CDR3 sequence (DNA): TGCGCCAGCAGCCAAGTGGGCGGGGGGGGTACCTACGAGCAGTACTTC.

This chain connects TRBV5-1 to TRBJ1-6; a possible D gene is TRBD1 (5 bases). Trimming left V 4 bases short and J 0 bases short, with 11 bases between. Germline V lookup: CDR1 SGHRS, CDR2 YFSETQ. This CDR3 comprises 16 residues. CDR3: CASSGGTYSYNSPLHF. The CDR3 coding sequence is TGCGCCAGCAGCGGGGGGACTTACTCCTATAATTCACCCCTCCACTTT.

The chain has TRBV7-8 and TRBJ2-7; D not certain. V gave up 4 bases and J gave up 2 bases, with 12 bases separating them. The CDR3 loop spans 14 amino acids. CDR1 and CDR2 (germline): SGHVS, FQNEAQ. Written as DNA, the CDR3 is TGTGCCAGCAGCTCGAGGAGTGTTCCCTACGAGCAGTACTTC. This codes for CASSSRSVPYEQYF.

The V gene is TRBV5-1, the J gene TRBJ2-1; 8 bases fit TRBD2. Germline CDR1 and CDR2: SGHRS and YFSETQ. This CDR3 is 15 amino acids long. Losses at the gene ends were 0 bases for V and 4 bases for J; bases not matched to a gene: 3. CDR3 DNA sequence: TGCGCCAGCAGCTTGGTGACTAGCGTATACAATGAGCAGTTCTTC. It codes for CASSLVTSVYNEQFF.

CDR3 residues: CASSDRDRGRGYTF. CDR3 coding DNA: TGTGCCAGCAGCGATAGGGACAGGGGACGTGGCTACACCTTC. The chain joins TRBV27 to TRBJ1-2, with 10 bases that match TRBD1. CDR1 and CDR2 from the germline V gene are MNHEY and SMNVEV (reference sequence). This CDR3 spans 14 amino acids. V lost 6 bases to trimming and J lost 7 bases; unmatched junction nucleotides: 8.

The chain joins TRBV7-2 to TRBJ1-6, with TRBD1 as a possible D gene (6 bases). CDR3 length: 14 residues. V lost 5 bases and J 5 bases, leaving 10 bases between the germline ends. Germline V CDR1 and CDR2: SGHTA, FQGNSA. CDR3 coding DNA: TGTGCCAGCAGCCAGGGACAAGATAATTCACCCCTCCACTTT. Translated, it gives CASSQGQDNSPLHF. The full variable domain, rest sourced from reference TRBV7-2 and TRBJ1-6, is GAGVSQSPSNKVTEKGKDVELRCDPISGHTALYWYRQSLGQGLEFLIYFQGNSAPDKSGLPSDRFSAERTGGSVSTLTIQRTQQEDSAVYLCASSQGQDNSPLHFGNGTRLTVT.

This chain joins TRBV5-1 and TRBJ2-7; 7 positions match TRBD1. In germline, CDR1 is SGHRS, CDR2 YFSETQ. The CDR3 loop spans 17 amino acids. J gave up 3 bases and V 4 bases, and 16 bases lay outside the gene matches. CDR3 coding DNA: TGCGCCAGCAGCACTGCTCCGGGACAGATAAGCATCTACGAGCAGTACTTC. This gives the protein CASSTAPGQISIYEQYF.

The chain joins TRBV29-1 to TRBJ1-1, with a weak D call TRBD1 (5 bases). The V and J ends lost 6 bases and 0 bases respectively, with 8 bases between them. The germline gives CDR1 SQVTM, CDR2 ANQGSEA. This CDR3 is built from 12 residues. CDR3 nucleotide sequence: TGCAGCGTCCGGACACTGAACACTGAAGCTTTCTTT. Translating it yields CSVRTLNTEAFF.

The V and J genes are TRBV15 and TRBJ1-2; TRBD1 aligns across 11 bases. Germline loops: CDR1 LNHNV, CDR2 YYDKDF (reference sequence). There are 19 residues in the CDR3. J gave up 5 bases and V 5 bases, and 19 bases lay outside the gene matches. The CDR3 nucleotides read TGTGCCACCAGCCCCCGGGGTGGACAGGGGGCCGGGGTAAGGTATGGCTACACCTTC. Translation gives CATSPRGGQGAGVRYGYTF.